This T cell receptor (beta chain) was documented in a study of T cell responses to AZD1222 COVID-19 vaccine. The study's findings and limits: Spike regions recognized by vaccine-associated CD4 TCRs spanned the protein, led by 160-218 and 743-854.

This CDR3 spans 14 amino acids. Trimming removed 1 base from V and 2 bases from J, with 8 bases in between. Germline CDR1 is LGHDT and CDR2 is YNNKEL (reference sequence). The table came from immunoSEQ multiplex PCR; TCRdb's copy has only in-frame clones and leaves some out. This sample has around 99,000 clones; roughly nine tenths occur once, and the top ten carry around 7%. Concerning this clone: Antigen specificity is unknown.

The genes are TRBV3-1 (or the pseudogene TRBV3-2) and TRBJ1-2; D call uncertain. Here the sequenced sample was peripheral blood, taken on day 0 of AZD1222 vaccination. This TCR was recovered from an adult in good health. The chain's CDR3 is CASSQGTGNYGYTF. For the CDR3, the DNA is TGTGCCAGCAGCCAAGGCACGGGGAACTATGGCTACACCTTC.